The rows below give T cell receptor beta chains drawn from one sample of a study of monozygotic twins with inflammatory bowel disease. For each CDR3 protein, TCRdb gives one entry from its re-call of the 5' RACE reads, without DNA. The sample has approximately 400,000 distinct CDR3 sequences. Sequenced input: blood. These receptors were collected from a human donor with ulcerative colitis or Crohn's disease, or a healthy co-twin of an affected twin (not recorded which). CDR3s include the opening cysteine and the closing phenylalanine or tryptophan. The order of the fields is J gene, V gene, CDR3 protein.

j_call: TRBJ2-5; v_call: TRBV12-3/TRBV12-4; cdr3_aa: CASRLTGKGETQYF
j_call: TRBJ1-2; v_call: TRBV6-1; cdr3_aa: CASSTPSHYGGISNYGYTF
j_call: TRBJ2-3; v_call: TRBV7-9; cdr3_aa: CASSFRGITDTQYF
j_call: TRBJ1-5; v_call: TRBV5-6; cdr3_aa: CASSFWAAQPQHF
j_call: TRBJ1-4; v_call: TRBV7-2; cdr3_aa: CASSFKVGGVREKLFF
j_call: TRBJ1-6; v_call: TRBV20-1; cdr3_aa: CSVSGQVGSYNSPLHF
j_call: TRBJ2-7; v_call: TRBV29-1; cdr3_aa: CSVVSGYEQYF
j_call: TRBJ2-5; v_call: TRBV20-1; cdr3_aa: CSVPIRGGETQYF
j_call: TRBJ2-7; v_call: TRBV27; cdr3_aa: CASSPDRVSPYEQYF
j_call: TRBJ2-1; v_call: TRBV20-1; cdr3_aa: CSASVPSSTDEQFF
j_call: TRBJ1-5; v_call: TRBV4-3; cdr3_aa: CASSQGGSSNQPQHF
j_call: TRBJ2-3; v_call: TRBV5-1; cdr3_aa: CASSLTVLSVFADTQYF
j_call: TRBJ2-1; v_call: TRBV9; cdr3_aa: CASSHPSGRGGYNEQFF
j_call: TRBJ2-7; v_call: TRBV4-1; cdr3_aa: CASSQAPRWEQYF
j_call: TRBJ2-3; v_call: TRBV5-1; cdr3_aa: CASGLRPTTDTQYF
j_call: TRBJ1-6; v_call: TRBV5-1; cdr3_aa: CASRFRTNNSPLHF
j_call: TRBJ1-3; v_call: TRBV4-1; cdr3_aa: CASSQDPGGGSGNTIYF
j_call: TRBJ1-4; v_call: TRBV7-2; cdr3_aa: CASSPQTAKNEKLFF
j_call: TRBJ2-1; v_call: TRBV5-1; cdr3_aa: CASSLEDQIQFF
j_call: TRBJ2-7; v_call: TRBV7-2; cdr3_aa: CASSFQDRGYEQYF
j_call: TRBJ1-3; v_call: TRBV2; cdr3_aa: CASSFVQPGNTIYF
j_call: TRBJ2-1; v_call: TRBV20-1; cdr3_aa: CSAFSGPGDEQFF
j_call: TRBJ1-3; v_call: TRBV12-3/TRBV12-4; cdr3_aa: CASGDGGSGNTIYF